The T cell receptor (beta chain) under discussion was sequenced for a study of cytomegalovirus exposure and HLA in healthy donors. Across the study: The study's early data release held 80 million to 95 million unique TCRs from HLA-typed donors. General study results and limits: TCR beta V segments were, for the most part, productive about 87% or about 30% of the time in an earlier analysis. In a later analysis, HLA-associated TCR beta chains were more clonally expanded than equally common others.

Points on this clone: Antigen: not known.

With 5 bases removed from V and 4 bases from J, the gap between germline ends came to 9 bases. This CDR3 has 12 residues. Germline V CDR1 and CDR2: SGHTA, FQGNSA. PCR used 60 Vbeta primers and 13 Jbeta primers. Method: immunoSEQ multiplex PCR; TCRdb's copy keeps in-frame clones and lacks some. The sample holds more than 30,000 clones, roughly 67% seen once. The specimen was PBMCs. The chain uses TRBV7-2 and TRBJ2-7; TRBD1 might be the D (5 bases). This clonotype was sampled from a middle-aged man in good health and CMV-seropositive. The CDR3 sequence is CASSRAGYEQYF. DNA for the CDR3: TGTGCCAGCAGCCGGGCAGGGTACGAGCAGTACTTC.